The 24 T cell receptor beta chains reported below all come from one sample, sequenced in a study of blood T cell repertoires in COVID-19. Profiling relied on immunoSEQ multiplex PCR, and the TCRdb table lists in-frame clones only, not all of them. The sample carries about 82,000 clones, around 80% recorded once. The sequenced material came from peripheral blood. These receptors were collected from a woman aged 60 to 75 with acute or convalescent COVID-19.

This chain uses TRBV19 with TRBJ2-3; 7 nucleotides agree with TRBD1. CDR3 size: 13 residues. CDR1 and CDR2 from the germline V gene are LNHDA and SQIVND (reference sequence). The ends lost 5 bases at V and 6 bases at J; junction bases unmatched: 5. CDR3 sequence (DNA): TGTGCCAGTAGTGACAGGGCCGGGGATACGCAGTATTTT. Its translation is CASSDRAGDTQYF. Using reference TRBV19 and TRBJ2-3 for the parts outside the CDR3, the full variable domain is DGGITQSPKYLFRKEGQNVTLSCEQNLNHDAMYWYRQDPGQGLRLIYYSQIVNDFQKGDIAEGYSVSREKKESFPLTVTSAQKNPTAFYLCASSDRAGDTQYFGPGTRLTVL.

About this clone: The junction does not match germline at one end; this may be a read error. The chain links TRBV7-7 to TRBJ2-5; D may be TRBD2 (6 bases). Germline V gene data show CDR1 as SSHAT and CDR2 as FNYEAQ (reference sequence). This CDR3 comprises 17 residues. For the CDR3, the DNA is TGTGCTAGCAGCCCCCTCGGGGGTCGGGGGTCGAAAGAGACCCAGTACTTC. It specifies CASSPLGGRGSKETQYF.

DNA of the CDR3: TGTGCCACCAATCGACAGGGTCAGGAAAAACTGTTTTTT. Amino acid sequence: CATNRQGQEKLFF. This sequence joins TRBV2 and TRBJ1-4, with 7 nucleotides matching TRBD1. J gave up 8 bases and V 10 bases, and 10 bases lay outside the gene matches. Per germline, CDR1 SNHLY and CDR2 FYNNEI. The CDR3 extends over 13 amino acids.

The genes are TRBV5-1 and TRBJ2-3, with 12 bases identical to TRBD1. CDR3 length equals 16 residues. CDR1 SGHRS and CDR2 YFSETQ come from the germline V gene. J was trimmed by 5 bases and V by 0 bases; bases with no gene match: 4. CDR3 coding DNA: TGCGCCAGCAGCTTGGCCGGGACAGGGGGCATAGATACGCAGTATTTT. This sequence encodes CASSLAGTGGIDTQYF.

This clone has more than one count but fewer than ten. The chain couples TRBV7-2 to TRBJ1-3; 12 positions match TRBD1. The CDR3 has 15 residues. CDR1 is SGHTA and CDR2 is FQGNSA in the germline V gene. With 5 bases clipped from V and 11 bases from J, the junction kept 10 bases outside the gene matches. As DNA, the CDR3 is TGTGCCAGCAGCGCACCCCCGGGACAGGGGGCCTCCATATATTTT. Its protein product is CASSAPPGQGASIYF.

The rearrangement links TRBV6-5 to TRBJ1-5, with D maybe TRBD1 (6 bases). The V gene's germline CDR1 is MNHEY and CDR2 SVGAGI. Trimming took 6 bases from V and 9 from J, leaving 12 bases between them. This CDR3 spans 12 amino acids. In nucleotides, the CDR3 is TGTGCCAGCAGGATGGACAGAGGGCCCCAGCATTTT. Its translation: CASRMDRGPQHF.

This sequence joins TRBV7-2 and TRBJ1-2, with 12 bases fitting TRBD1. The CDR3 has 14 amino acids. Germline V gene data show CDR1 as SGHTA and CDR2 as FQGNSA. Trimming at V came to 5 bases and at J to 8 bases, leaving 6 bases not matched to a gene. The CDR3 here is CASSRDRGLVGYTF. The DNA for the CDR3 is TGTGCCAGCAGCCGGGACAGGGGGCTGGTCGGCTACACCTTC.

The chain employs TRBV24-1 and TRBJ2-2, with TRBD1 identical over 8 bases. The CDR3 consists of 16 residues. Germline values: CDR1 KGHDR, CDR2 SFDVKD. The junction had 8 bases not matched to a gene; V was cut back by 3 bases and J by 6 bases. CDR3 nucleotides: TGTGCCACCAGTGATCGAACGGACAGGGTGGCCGGGGAGCTGTTTTTT. Amino acid sequence: CATSDRTDRVAGELFF.

The V call is TRBV29-1, the J call TRBJ1-2; 9 positions match TRBD1. Germline V gene sequence: CDR1 SQVTM, CDR2 ANQGSEA. Germline trimming cut 0 bases from V and 4 bases from J; bases unmatched to any gene: 9. This CDR3 is 16 amino acids long. Here the CDR3 reads CSVEDLDRGSLYGYTF. The DNA for the CDR3 is TGCAGCGTTGAAGACCTCGACAGGGGGTCCCTCTATGGCTACACCTTC.

This chain connects TRBV18 to TRBJ1-4; 8 bases agree with TRBD1. Germline assignment: CDR1 KGHSH and CDR2 LQKENI. Germline trimming cut 4 bases from V and 4 bases from J; bases unmatched to any gene: 2. The CDR3 covers 14 residues. CDR3 sequence: CASSQTGDNEKLFF. The CDR3 region has the DNA TGTGCCAGCTCACAGACAGGGGATAATGAAAAACTGTTTTTT. The full variable domain, in which reference TRBV18 and TRBJ1-4 provide the parts outside the CDR3, is NAGVMQNPRHLVRRRGQEARLRCSPMKGHSHVYWYRQLPEEGLKFMVYLQKENIIDESGMPKERFSAEFPKEGPSILRIQQVVRGDSAAYFCASSQTGDNEKLFFGSGTQLSVL.

The chain links TRBV21-1 to TRBJ2-7; the table's D call TRBD1 went unverified against the DNA. TRBV21-1 counts as a pseudogene. The CDR3 is 15 amino acids. This chain's CDR3 is CASSIWTGLGYEQYF. The CDR3 bases are TGTGCCAGCAGCATCTGGACAGGGCTGGGGTACGAGCAGTACTTC.

The rearrangement links TRBV24-1 to TRBJ2-5; D is ambiguous. V lost 4 bases and J 5 bases, leaving 10 bases between the germline ends. The CDR3 length is 13 residues. CDR1 and CDR2 from the germline V gene are KGHDR and SFDVKD. In DNA form, the CDR3 reads TGTGCCACCAGTGACCCCCCTGCGGAGACCCAGTACTTC. Translation gives CATSDPPAETQYF.

The gene calls are TRBV5-4 and TRBJ1-3, with D perhaps TRBD1 (5 bases). Trimming took off 3 bases at V and 1 base at J, with 14 bases between the two ends. The germline CDR1 and CDR2 sequences are SGHNT and YYREEE (reference sequence). CDR3 length: 16 residues. The CDR3 sequence is CASSWDAGLSGNTIYF. The CDR3 nucleotides are TGTGCCAGCAGCTGGGATGCAGGGCTTTCTGGAAACACCATATATTTT.

The chain uses TRBV7-8 and TRBJ2-1; D perhaps matches TRBD2 (6 bases). Germline CDR1 and CDR2: SGHVS and FQNEAQ. The V end lost 3 bases, the J end lost 1 base, and 10 bases lay between the germline ends. The CDR3 length is 15 residues. DNA of the CDR3: TGTGCCAGCAGCTTGAGGGACTTGTCCTACAATGAGCAGTTCTTC. Encoded protein: CASSLRDLSYNEQFF.

The chain joins TRBV28 to TRBJ2-7; D perhaps matches TRBD1 (5 bases). Germline values: CDR1 MDHEN, CDR2 SYDVKM. The CDR3 has 11 residues. Trimming removed 7 bases at V and 7 bases at J, with 11 bases between. The CDR3 loop is CASTPPGEQYF. The CDR3 DNA sequence: TGTGCCAGCACCCCTCCAGGGGAGCAGTACTTC.

The CDR3 DNA is TGTGCCAGCAGTACAGGACAGGGGGGGAGGGGCTACACCTTC. Translation gives CASSTGQGGRGYTF. This chain uses TRBV6-5 with TRBJ1-2; 10 nucleotides align to TRBD1. The germline V gene has CDR1 MNHEY and CDR2 SVGAGI. This CDR3 has 14 amino acids. Unmatched junction bases numbered 8, after V lost 5 bases and J lost 8 bases.

This chain uses TRBV6-5 with TRBJ1-2, with 9 nucleotides matching TRBD1. The V and J ends lost 6 bases and 5 bases, in that order; junction bases with no gene match: 7. Germline V gene lookup returns CDR1 MNHEY and CDR2 SVGAGI. The CDR3 covers 14 residues. The CDR3 is CASRRPGQGYGYTF. Written as DNA, the CDR3 is TGTGCCAGCAGACGACCGGGACAGGGATATGGCTACACCTTC.

The genes are TRBV9 and TRBJ1-1; no definite D call. This CDR3 contains 13 residues. Germline V CDR1 and CDR2: SGDLS, YYNGEE. Trimming removed 3 bases from V and 1 base from J, with 7 bases in between. CDR3 amino acids: CASSARENTEAFF. The DNA of the CDR3 is TGTGCCAGCAGCGCCCGAGAGAACACTGAAGCTTTCTTT. Complete variable domain (other parts from reference TRBV9 and TRBJ1-1): DSGVTQTPKHLITATGQRVTLRCSPRSGDLSVYWYQQSLDQGLQFLIQYYNGEERAKGNILERFSAQQFPDLHSELNLSSLELGDSALYFCASSARENTEAFFGQGTRLTVV.

The rearrangement uses TRBV19 and TRBJ1-1; D is uncertain. This CDR3 has 13 amino acids. V was trimmed by 4 bases and J by 7 bases, leaving 13 bases between them. The germline CDR1 and CDR2 sequences are LNHDA and SQIVND (reference sequence). CDR3 in amino acids: CASSRQEADEAFF. In nucleotides, the CDR3 is TGTGCCAGTAGTAGGCAGGAGGCGGATGAAGCTTTCTTT.

V is TRBV25-1 and J is TRBJ1-1; TRBD1 is a possible D gene (6 bases). With 6 bases removed from V and 5 bases from J, the gap between germline ends came to 13 bases. The CDR3 consists of 13 residues. CDR1 MGHDK and CDR2 SYGVNS come from the germline V gene. DNA for the CDR3: TGTGCCAGCAGCACAGGGCTGTGGACTGAAGCTTTCTTT. Amino acids: CASSTGLWTEAFF. The full variable domain, in which reference TRBV25-1 and TRBJ1-1 provide the parts outside the CDR3, is EADIYQTPRYLVIGTGKKITLECSQTMGHDKMYWYQQDPGMELHLIHYSYGVNSTEKGDLSSESTVSRIRTEHFPLTLESARPSHTSQYLCASSTGLWTEAFFGQGTRLTVV.

This chain links TRBV30 with TRBJ2-3, with D uncertain. Trimming removed 3 bases at V and 4 bases at J, with 8 bases between. The CDR3 consists of 12 residues. The germline V gene has CDR1 GTSNPN and CDR2 SVGIG (reference sequence). The CDR3 DNA is TGTGCCTGGAGCCCCTCCCCAGATACGCAGTATTTT. This gives the protein CAWSPSPDTQYF.

V is TRBV3-1 (or the pseudogene TRBV3-2) and J is TRBJ1-4; D is possibly TRBD1 (5 bases). The CDR3 consists of 14 residues. The germline V gene has CDR1 LGHDT and CDR2 YNNKEL (reference sequence). The V gene lost 3 bases and the J gene lost 5 bases, with 10 bases spanning the gap. In DNA, the CDR3 is TGTGCCAGCAGCCACGACAGTCCCAATGAAAAACTGTTTTTT. Translated, it gives CASSHDSPNEKLFF.

The chain links TRBV7-8 to TRBJ1-3; D ambiguous. The length of the CDR3 is 14 residues. The germline CDR1 and CDR2 sequences are SGHVS and FQNEAQ. V was pared by 8 bases and J by 0 bases, with 11 bases between. This CDR3 reads CASGRSSSGNTIYF. CDR3 nucleotides: TGTGCCAGCGGGAGGAGTAGCTCTGGAAACACCATATATTTT.

The CDR3 region has the DNA TGTGCCAGCAGTCCTACAGGGGCAACTAATGAAAAACTGTTTTTT. Translated, it gives CASSPTGATNEKLFF. The rearrangement uses TRBV27 and TRBJ1-4, with TRBD1 matching over 7 bases. The CDR3 contains 15 residues. Trimming at V came to 5 bases and at J to 0 bases, leaving 3 bases not matched to a gene. In germline, CDR1 is MNHEY, CDR2 SMNVEV (reference sequence).